Each of the 3 T cell receptor beta chains below was sequenced from the same sample in a study of technical replicates of blood from a few donors. Sequencing used immunoSEQ multiplex PCR; TCRdb keeps in-frame clones, though not all of them. This sample has tens of thousands of clones, with under 98% found just once. Sequencing input: T cells isolated from PBMCs. These receptors all stem from a human donor in good health.

The rearrangement uses TRBV7-3 and TRBJ1-3, with 9 bases matching TRBD1. The CDR3 runs to 17 residues. CDR1 SGHTA and CDR2 FQGTGA come from the germline V gene. V was pared by 5 bases and J by 2 bases, with 10 bases of the junction left unmatched. This chain's CDR3 is CASSPTSGQGTGNTIYF. CDR3 DNA: TGTGCCAGCAGCCCAACGTCCGGACAGGGGACTGGAAACACCATATATTTT.

J is TRBJ1-1 and V is TRBV5-1; no reliable D call. This CDR3 is built from 12 residues. Germline V gene data show CDR1 as SGHRS and CDR2 as YFSETQ. The V and J ends lost 0 bases and 7 bases respectively, with 7 bases between them. This CDR3 is CASSLVMSEAFF. For the CDR3, the DNA is TGCGCCAGCAGCTTGGTAATGAGTGAAGCTTTCTTT. The whole variable domain, remainder taken from reference TRBV5-1 and TRBJ1-1, is KAGVTQTPRYLIKTRGQQVTLSCSPISGHRSVSWYQQTPGQGLQFLFEYFSETQRNKGNFPGRFSGRQFSNSRSEMNVSTLELGDSALYLCASSLVMSEAFFGQGTRLTVV.

The rearrangement links TRBV15 to TRBJ2-7, with 9 bases aligning to TRBD1. The V gene's germline CDR1 is LNHNV and CDR2 YYDKDF (reference sequence). The CDR3 has 15 residues. Trimming cost V 5 bases and J 6 bases; bases outside gene matches: 11. The CDR3 DNA is TGTGCCACCAGCCCAAGGACAGGGGTAAATGCCGAGCAGTACTTC. This translates into CATSPRTGVNAEQYF.